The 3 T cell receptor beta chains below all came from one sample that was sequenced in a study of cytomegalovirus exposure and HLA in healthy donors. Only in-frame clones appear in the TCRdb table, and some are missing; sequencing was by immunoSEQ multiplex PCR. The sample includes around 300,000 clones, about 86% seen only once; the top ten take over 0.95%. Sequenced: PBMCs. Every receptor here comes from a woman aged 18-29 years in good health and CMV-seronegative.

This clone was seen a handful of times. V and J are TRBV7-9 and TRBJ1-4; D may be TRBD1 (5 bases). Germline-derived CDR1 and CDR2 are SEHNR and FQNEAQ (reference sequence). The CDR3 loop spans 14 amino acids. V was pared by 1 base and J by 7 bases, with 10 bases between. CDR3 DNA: TGTGCCAGCAGCTTAGGAGGGGAGGGTGAAAAACTGTTTTTT. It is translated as CASSLGGEGEKLFF.

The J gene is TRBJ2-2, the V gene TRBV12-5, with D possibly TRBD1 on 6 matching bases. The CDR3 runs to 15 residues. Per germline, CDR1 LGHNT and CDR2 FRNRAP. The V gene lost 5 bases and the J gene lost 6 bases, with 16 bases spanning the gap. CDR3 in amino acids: CASGPTLRGSGELFF. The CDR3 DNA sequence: TGTGCTAGTGGTCCAACCCTTAGGGGGTCCGGGGAGCTGTTTTTT.

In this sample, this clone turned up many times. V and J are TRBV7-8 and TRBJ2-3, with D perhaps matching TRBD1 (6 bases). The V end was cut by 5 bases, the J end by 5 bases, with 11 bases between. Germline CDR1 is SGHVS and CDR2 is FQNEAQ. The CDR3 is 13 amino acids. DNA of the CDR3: TGTGCCAGCAGCGGACAGCGGATAGATACGCAGTATTTT. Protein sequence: CASSGQRIDTQYF.